This T cell receptor beta chain was documented in a study of blood T cell repertoires in COVID-19. Libraries were prepared by immunoSEQ multiplex PCR; TCRdb keeps only in-frame clonotypes and omits some of them. Altogether about 230,000 clones are present, roughly 84% being singletons, with the ten largest covering less than 8%. The clonotype was recovered from a woman between 45 and 60 years old with acute or convalescent COVID-19. Material: peripheral blood.

The CDR3 sequence is CASRWGTAYGYTF. The CDR3 DNA sequence: TGTGCCAGTAGATGGGGGACAGCCTATGGCTACACCTTC. The gene calls are TRBV19 and TRBJ1-2, with 7 bases lining up with TRBD1. Per the germline V gene, CDR1 is LNHDA and CDR2 is SQIVND (reference sequence). V lost 6 bases and J lost 4; bases outside the gene matches: 5. The CDR3 is made up of 13 amino acids.